This TCR beta chain derives from a study of T cells in Graves' hyperthyroidism and ophthalmopathy. The source material, RNA transcripts, was used to amplify TCR beta CDR3 regions. TCR CDR3 underwent first-round RT-PCR with the HTBI primer set. TCRdb reanalysed the multiplex PCR reads using MiXCR and keeps one entry per CDR3 protein. The sample gives fewer than 350,000 distinct CDR3 sequences, about an eighth of which show up once; 7.8% is in the top ten. This CDR3 spans 15 amino acids. Germline CDR1 and CDR2: MNHEY and SMNVEV (reference sequence). Trimming shortened V by 6 bases and J by 5 bases, and 19 bases separated the two germline ends. This clonotype was counted ten times or more.

This rearrangement joins TRBV27 to TRBJ2-5; unclear D gene. The sample was blood. This receptor was obtained from a woman aged 25 to 39 with Graves' hyperthyroidism that later progressed to Graves' ophthalmopathy. The CDR3 DNA reads as TGTGCCAGCAGGCCGTTATGGCGAGGATTGGAGACCCAGTACTTC. This sequence encodes CASRPLWRGLETQYF.